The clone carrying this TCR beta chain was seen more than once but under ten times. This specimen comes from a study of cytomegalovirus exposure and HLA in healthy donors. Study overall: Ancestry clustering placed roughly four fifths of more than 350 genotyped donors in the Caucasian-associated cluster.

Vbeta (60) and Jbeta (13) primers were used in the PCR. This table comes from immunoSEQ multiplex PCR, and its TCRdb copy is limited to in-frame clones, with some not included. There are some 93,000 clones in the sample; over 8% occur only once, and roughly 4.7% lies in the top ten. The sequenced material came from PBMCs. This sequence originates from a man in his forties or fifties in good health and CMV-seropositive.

CDR3 loop: CAWSMGHSGGYTF. CDR3 DNA sequence: TGTGCCTGGAGTATGGGTCATTCGGGTGGCTACACCTTC. The chain joins TRBV30 to TRBJ1-2; D is unresolved. V was shortened by 2 bases and J by 7 bases, with 14 bases between the two germline ends. Per germline, CDR1 GTSNPN and CDR2 SVGIG (reference sequence). CDR3 length: 13 residues.